This T cell receptor (beta chain) was captured in a study of human T cells and chemical hapten exposure. Overall study context: Among samples, TCR yields varied mainly because of small differences in pooled library volume.

The germline CDR1 and CDR2 sequences are ENHRY and SYGVKD. V gave up 6 bases and J gave up 7 bases, with 18 bases separating them. The CDR3 spans 14 residues. This clonotype is deemed medium-sized. Its target is not known. Study results and limitations: TCRs above 1 in 1000 frequency stayed constant with DPC sensitization.

Time point denoted: pre-sensitization, week 0. Treatment indicated: therapeutic diphenylcyclopropenone sensitization with weekly scalp DPC. One entry per CDR3 protein results from TCRdb running MiXCR on the RACE reads. Altogether some 84,000 distinct CDR3 sequences are present, about 9% being singletons, with the ten largest covering 2.5% to 3%. Sequences were derived from whole blood, sampled in connection with sensitization to the hapten diphenylcyclopropenone (DPC). This chain connects TRBV10-3 to TRBJ1-2; TRBD1 might be the D (6 bases). This sequence was found in a man aged 40-49 years with alopecia areata. Some clones in this sample may be carry-over from other donors' samples. CDR3 bases: TGTGCCATCAGCATCCAGGGGAGTAATTCTGGCTACACCTTC. Its protein is CAISIQGSNSGYTF.